This T cell receptor beta chain was identified in a study of vaccination effects on CD4 cells after COVID-19. Study summary: Early after vaccination, and again late, three convalescent patients were sampled.

The germline gives CDR1 SGHNT, CDR2 YYREEE (reference sequence). The length of the CDR3 is 16 residues. Trimming shortened V by 4 bases and J by 7 bases, and 21 bases separated the two germline ends. Antigen-specific CD4+ T cell clonotypes were called by their expansion after viral peptide-pool culture in ViraFEST. Isolating CD4+ T cells followed 9 to 11 days of culture. According to PCR results, the person was infected with SARS-CoV-2 between March and December 2020. Participants received two doses of either the BNT162b2 or mRNA-1273 vaccine. On this clone: The antigen is unknown.

TCRdb keeps only in-frame clones here, not all; method: immunoSEQ multiplex PCR. The sample lists more than 12,000 clones, around 75% occurring once. The V and J genes are TRBV5-4 and TRBJ2-1, with D unclear. The material sequenced was CD4+ T cells from PBMCs cultured with HCoV-NL63 spike peptides, taken after COVID-19 vaccination. The TCR sequence derives from a human donor who had a prior SARS-CoV-2 infection. DNA of the CDR3: TGTGCCAGCAGCCTTCCAAGCAACCCCCCTTTGAATGAGCAGTTCTTC. Its translation: CASSLPSNPPLNEQFF. The whole variable domain, remainder taken from reference TRBV5-4 and TRBJ2-1, is ETGVTQSPTHLIKTRGQQVTLRCSSQSGHNTVSWYQQALGQGPQFIFQYYREEENGRGNFPPRFSGLQFPNYSSELNVNALELDDSALYLCASSLPSNPPLNEQFFGPGTRLTVL.